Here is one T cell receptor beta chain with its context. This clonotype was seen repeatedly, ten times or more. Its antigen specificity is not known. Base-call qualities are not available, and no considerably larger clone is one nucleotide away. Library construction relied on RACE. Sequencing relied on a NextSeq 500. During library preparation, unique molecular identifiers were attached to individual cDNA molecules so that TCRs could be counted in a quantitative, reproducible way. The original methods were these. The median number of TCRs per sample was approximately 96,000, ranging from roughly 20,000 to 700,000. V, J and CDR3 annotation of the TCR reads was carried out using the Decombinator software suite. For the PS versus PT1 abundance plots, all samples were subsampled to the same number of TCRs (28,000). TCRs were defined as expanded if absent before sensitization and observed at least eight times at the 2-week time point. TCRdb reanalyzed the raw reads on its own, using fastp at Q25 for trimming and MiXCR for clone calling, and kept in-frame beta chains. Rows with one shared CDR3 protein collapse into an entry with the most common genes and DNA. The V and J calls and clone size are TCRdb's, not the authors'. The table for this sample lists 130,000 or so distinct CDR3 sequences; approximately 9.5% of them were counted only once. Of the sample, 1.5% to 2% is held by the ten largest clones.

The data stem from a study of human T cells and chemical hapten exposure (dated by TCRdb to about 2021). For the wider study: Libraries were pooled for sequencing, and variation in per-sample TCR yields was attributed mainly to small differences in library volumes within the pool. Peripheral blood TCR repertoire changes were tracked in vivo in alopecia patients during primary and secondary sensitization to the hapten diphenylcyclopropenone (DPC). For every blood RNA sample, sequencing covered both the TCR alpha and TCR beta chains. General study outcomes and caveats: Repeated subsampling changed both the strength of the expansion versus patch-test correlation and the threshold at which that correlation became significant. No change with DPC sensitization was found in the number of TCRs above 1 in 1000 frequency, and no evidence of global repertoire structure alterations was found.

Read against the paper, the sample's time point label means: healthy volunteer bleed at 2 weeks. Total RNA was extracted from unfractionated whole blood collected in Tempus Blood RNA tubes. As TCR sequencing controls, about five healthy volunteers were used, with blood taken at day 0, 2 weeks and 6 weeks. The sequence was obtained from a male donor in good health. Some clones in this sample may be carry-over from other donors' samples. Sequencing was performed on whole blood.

The nucleotides read TGTGCCAGCAGCTTAGGGTCAGGGGGCGACGTTAAGGAGCAGTACTTC. It is translated as CASSLGSGGDVKEQYF. The rearrangement combines TRBV7-6 with TRBJ2-7; 8 bases in the junction line up with TRBD1. Reading the germline V gene gives CDR1 SGHVS and CDR2 FNYEAQ. From the cysteine through the phenylalanine, the CDR3 covers 16 amino acids. Only CDR3 DNA is held: 48 bases, read in frame from base 1. Trimming removed 1 base from V and 7 bases from J; the gene matches leave 12 bases unexplained.